Listed below are T cell receptor beta chains from one sample, sequenced in a study of OX40 agonist ivuxolimab in advanced cancers. This table comes from immunoSEQ multiplex PCR, and its TCRdb copy is limited to in-frame clones, with some not included. The repertoire includes around 70,000 clones, around 85% of them detected once, and 1.5% to 2% sits in the top ten. Sequenced material: CD4+ or CD8+ T cells sorted from blood, taken in a trial of the OX40 agonist ivuxolimab. The receptors shown here come from an adult with an advanced solid tumor such as melanoma, head and neck, liver or kidney cancer. Each CDR3 is given with its conserved first and last residue. The D gene is left open where the match is weak. Some rows have no size entry. The others give once, few or many, or a class for an expanded clone.

v_gene: TRBV7-2; d_gene: .; abundance: .; j_gene: TRBJ1-5; CDR3aa: CASSNRAPPQPQHF
v_gene: TRBV30; d_gene: .; abundance: .; j_gene: TRBJ1-5; CDR3aa: CAWSWAGSGPNQPQHF
v_gene: TRBV11-2; d_gene: TRBD2; abundance: .; j_gene: TRBJ2-1; CDR3aa: CASSRGLAGGLEQFF
v_gene: TRBV18; d_gene: .; abundance: .; j_gene: TRBJ1-1; CDR3aa: CASSQGRNEAFF
v_gene: TRBV7-3; d_gene: .; abundance: .; j_gene: TRBJ2-3; CDR3aa: CASSLSGGRTDTQYF
v_gene: TRBV5-1; d_gene: .; abundance: .; j_gene: TRBJ1-1; CDR3aa: CASSFSSADAEAFF
v_gene: TRBV30; d_gene: .; abundance: .; j_gene: TRBJ1-6; CDR3aa: CAWSALYGEGANSPLHF
v_gene: TRBV9; d_gene: .; abundance: .; j_gene: TRBJ2-2; CDR3aa: CASTRRQANTGELFF
v_gene: TRBV27; d_gene: .; abundance: once; j_gene: TRBJ2-3; CDR3aa: CASRYRRGSTDTQYF
v_gene: TRBV19; d_gene: .; abundance: .; j_gene: TRBJ2-4; CDR3aa: CASSSQGPAYF
v_gene: TRBV19; d_gene: TRBD1; abundance: .; j_gene: TRBJ2-7; CDR3aa: CASSPRTGGTYEQYF
v_gene: TRBV11-2; d_gene: .; abundance: .; j_gene: TRBJ2-3; CDR3aa: CASSLGGNTGHF
v_gene: TRBV5-1; d_gene: .; abundance: .; j_gene: TRBJ1-2; CDR3aa: CASSERPLLYGYTF
v_gene: TRBV6-6; d_gene: TRBD1; abundance: .; j_gene: TRBJ2-7; CDR3aa: CASSRQGDEQYF
v_gene: TRBV21-1; d_gene: .; abundance: .; j_gene: TRBJ2-6; CDR3aa: CASSKGAGVPGANVLTF
v_gene: TRBV7-2; d_gene: .; abundance: few; j_gene: TRBJ1-1; CDR3aa: CASSSAGAYTEAFF
v_gene: TRBV7-9; d_gene: TRBD2; abundance: .; j_gene: TRBJ2-3; CDR3aa: CASSLERDADTQYF
v_gene: TRBV28; d_gene: .; abundance: .; j_gene: TRBJ2-7; CDR3aa: CASSYQGRGQYF
v_gene: TRBV28; d_gene: .; abundance: .; j_gene: TRBJ2-2; CDR3aa: CASRPGQNTGELFF
v_gene: TRBV7-9; d_gene: .; abundance: .; j_gene: TRBJ2-6; CDR3aa: CASSLALGTGANVLTF
v_gene: TRBV28; d_gene: TRBD1; abundance: .; j_gene: TRBJ1-2; CDR3aa: CASSLPLGQGGGYTF
v_gene: TRBV6-1; d_gene: .; abundance: .; j_gene: TRBJ2-2; CDR3aa: CASNNRRVTGELFF
v_gene: TRBV15; d_gene: .; abundance: .; j_gene: TRBJ2-7; CDR3aa: CATSDPTGSYEQYF
v_gene: TRBV28; d_gene: .; abundance: .; j_gene: TRBJ1-5; CDR3aa: CASSPGGVGQPQHF
v_gene: TRBV28; d_gene: TRBD2; abundance: .; j_gene: TRBJ2-2; CDR3aa: CASSLLAGEYTGELFF
v_gene: TRBV18; d_gene: TRBD2; abundance: .; j_gene: TRBJ2-3; CDR3aa: CASSLGLAGDTQYF
v_gene: TRBV7-9; d_gene: TRBD1; abundance: few; j_gene: TRBJ1-6; CDR3aa: CASSLRTGRNSPLHF
v_gene: TRBV7-3; d_gene: TRBD1; abundance: .; j_gene: TRBJ1-2; CDR3aa: CASSQQGASDYGYTF
v_gene: TRBV6-5; d_gene: TRBD1; abundance: .; j_gene: TRBJ1-4; CDR3aa: CASRRDRTTNEKLFF
v_gene: TRBV7-6; d_gene: .; abundance: once; j_gene: TRBJ2-2; CDR3aa: CASSSLGPLTGELFF
v_gene: TRBV7-3; d_gene: .; abundance: .; j_gene: TRBJ2-6; CDR3aa: CASSFGGPGSGANVLTF
v_gene: TRBV9; d_gene: .; abundance: .; j_gene: TRBJ2-2; CDR3aa: CASPPIHLNTGELFF
v_gene: TRBV29-1; d_gene: TRBD1; abundance: few; j_gene: TRBJ2-5; CDR3aa: CSVAGQGYETQYF
v_gene: TRBV7-2; d_gene: .; abundance: .; j_gene: TRBJ1-6; CDR3aa: CASSFWAGPNSPLHF
v_gene: TRBV9; d_gene: .; abundance: .; j_gene: TRBJ1-3; CDR3aa: CASSPRVGSGNTIYF
v_gene: TRBV7-8; d_gene: .; abundance: .; j_gene: TRBJ2-7; CDR3aa: CASSFNRVEYEQYF
v_gene: TRBV2; d_gene: .; abundance: .; j_gene: TRBJ1-2; CDR3aa: CASSGTSYGYTF
v_gene: TRBV2; d_gene: TRBD1; abundance: .; j_gene: TRBJ1-6; CDR3aa: CASSVMRAGGNNSPLHF
v_gene: TRBV7-9; d_gene: TRBD2; abundance: .; j_gene: TRBJ2-7; CDR3aa: CASIDSTSGRRYEQYF
v_gene: TRBV7-8; d_gene: .; abundance: few; j_gene: TRBJ2-1; CDR3aa: CASSRRATYEQFF
v_gene: TRBV7-2; d_gene: TRBD1; abundance: few; j_gene: TRBJ2-7; CDR3aa: CASSLARDRSYEQYF
v_gene: TRBV6-5; d_gene: .; abundance: .; j_gene: TRBJ1-4; CDR3aa: CASSPLSQGGGKLFF
v_gene: TRBV5-4; d_gene: TRBD1; abundance: .; j_gene: TRBJ2-1; CDR3aa: CASSFPGQGNNEQFF
v_gene: TRBV19; d_gene: .; abundance: .; j_gene: TRBJ1-2; CDR3aa: CASSTPSTGNYGYTF
v_gene: TRBV7-9; d_gene: TRBD1; abundance: .; j_gene: TRBJ2-7; CDR3aa: CASSSGQGNHEQYF
v_gene: TRBV6-1; d_gene: .; abundance: .; j_gene: TRBJ2-3; CDR3aa: CASKRIRDTQYF
v_gene: TRBV6-6; d_gene: .; abundance: .; j_gene: TRBJ1-4; CDR3aa: CASSYSNFLNEKLFF
v_gene: TRBV5-1; d_gene: TRBD2; abundance: .; j_gene: TRBJ2-2; CDR3aa: CASRRTSGSTGELFF
v_gene: TRBV18; d_gene: TRBD2; abundance: .; j_gene: TRBJ2-2; CDR3aa: CASSPRPGTSYTGELFF
v_gene: TRBV2; d_gene: TRBD1; abundance: .; j_gene: TRBJ1-2; CDR3aa: CASSVTRTGVYYTF
v_gene: TRBV27; d_gene: TRBD1; abundance: .; j_gene: TRBJ2-1; CDR3aa: CASSPLQGKQFF